The entry that follows covers one T cell receptor (beta chain) sequence. Its antigen is not yet known. The record has no base qualities; no much larger clone is one base away. The patients had resection in Japan or China between about 2014 and 2018. Histologic diagnosis of each case was confirmed independently by two lung cancer pathologists on H&E slides. FFPE tissue was used for DNA isolation with the AllPrep DNA/RNA FFPE Kit. This entry is derived from a study of immune evolution from preneoplasia to lung adenocarcinoma (dated by TCRdb to the early 2020s). At the level of the whole study: The study combined immune gene expression, TCR sequencing and multiplex immunofluorescence to profile immune contexture across lung adenocarcinoma precursors and invasive adenocarcinoma. A total of approximately 48 patients with pulmonary nodules who underwent surgical resection were included in the overall cohort. Sample size was determined by specimen availability and not by a prior power calculation. Resected precursor lesions (AAH, AIS, MIA) and invasive adenocarcinomas were compared with paired morphologically normal lung tissue. The TCR sequencing data were obtained from 51 patients. The immune data were combined with whole exome sequencing and methylation data from the same cohort of nodules. According to the study, 80 to 130 samples were used for TCR sequencing. POLYSOLVER was used to infer Class I HLA alleles from exome data, and LOHHLA was used to detect allele-specific HLA loss.

Using the immunoSEQ hsTCRbeta Kit, TCR beta CDR3 regions were sequenced from DNA. Turning to the authors' computational methods: TCR sequencing data were analysed with the ImmunoSEQ Analyzer. T cell clonality was defined as 1 minus Pielou's evenness, as computed on productive rearrangements. To measure T cell diversity, the inverse Simpson index was applied to productive templates. T cell density was TCR beta template counts normalized to usable DNA, estimated by amplifying and sequencing housekeeping genes. TCR metrics were compared across histologic stages using two-sided Kruskal-Wallis tests. TCRdb took over this immuneACCESS table, retaining in-frame rearrangements with V and J assigned. Such tables are incomplete; in checked studies, under half of the missing clones stem from an unresolved V gene, and the remainder is unexplained. V, J and clone size derive from that table, while D and trimming were established from the DNA sequence. Within this sample are more than 10,000 clones, with 76% of them counted one time only. Jointly, the top ten make up under 30% of the sample.

The germline V and J ends show losses of 5 bases and 0 bases respectively, and no gene match explains 6 bases of the junction. The CDR3 measures 17 amino acids from cysteine to phenylalanine. CDR3 DNA is the only sequence kept; it has 51 bases, read in frame from the first base. CDR1 and CDR2, per the germline V gene, are LGHNA and YNFKEQ. What the work shows at the level of the full study, not this receptor alone: The findings reflected association rather than direct causation, and larger cohorts with long-term follow-up and longitudinal biopsies were considered necessary. Normal lung had the highest top T cell clone frequencies, and these frequencies appeared to fall progressively from AAH through AIS, MIA and invasive adenocarcinoma. Because all patients were from Japan and China, applicability to Western populations was uncertain. The highest clonality was observed in normal lung, whereas higher T cell density and diversity but lower clonality appeared to be present in later-stage lesions.

The chain uses TRBV4-2 and TRBJ2-1; TRBD2 agrees with 11 junctional bases. The sequenced material came from FFPE normal lung tissue adjacent to the tumor. This receptor was obtained from a person aged 55 to 69 with lung adenocarcinoma. Some clones in this sample may be carry-over from other donors' samples. The sequenced DNA is TGTGCCAGCAGCACTCTAGCGGGAGGCCTCTCCTACAATGAGCAGTTCTTC. It translates to CASSTLAGGLSYNEQFF.